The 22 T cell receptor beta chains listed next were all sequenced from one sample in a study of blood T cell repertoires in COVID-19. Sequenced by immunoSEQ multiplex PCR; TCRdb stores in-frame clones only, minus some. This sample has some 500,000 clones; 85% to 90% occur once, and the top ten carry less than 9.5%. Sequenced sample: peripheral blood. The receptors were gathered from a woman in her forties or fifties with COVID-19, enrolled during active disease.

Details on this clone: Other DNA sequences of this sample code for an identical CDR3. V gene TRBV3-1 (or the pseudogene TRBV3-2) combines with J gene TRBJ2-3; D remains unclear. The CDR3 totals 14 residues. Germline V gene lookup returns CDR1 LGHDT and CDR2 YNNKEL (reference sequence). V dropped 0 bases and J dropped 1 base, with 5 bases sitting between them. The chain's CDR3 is CASSQDRGTDTQYF. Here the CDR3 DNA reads TGTGCCAGCAGCCAAGATCGGGGCACAGATACGCAGTATTTT.

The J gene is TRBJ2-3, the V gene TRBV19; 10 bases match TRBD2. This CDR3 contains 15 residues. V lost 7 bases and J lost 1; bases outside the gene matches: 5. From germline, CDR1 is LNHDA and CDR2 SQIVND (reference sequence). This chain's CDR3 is CASTSSGGGTDTQYF. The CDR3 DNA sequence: TGTGCCAGTACTTCTAGCGGGGGCGGCACAGATACGCAGTATTTT.

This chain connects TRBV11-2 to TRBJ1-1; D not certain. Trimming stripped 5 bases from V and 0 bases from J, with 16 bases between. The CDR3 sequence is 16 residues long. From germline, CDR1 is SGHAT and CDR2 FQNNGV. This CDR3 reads CASSLLERVVNTEAFF. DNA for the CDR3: TGTGCCAGCAGCCTCCTGGAGAGGGTGGTGAACACTGAAGCTTTCTTT.

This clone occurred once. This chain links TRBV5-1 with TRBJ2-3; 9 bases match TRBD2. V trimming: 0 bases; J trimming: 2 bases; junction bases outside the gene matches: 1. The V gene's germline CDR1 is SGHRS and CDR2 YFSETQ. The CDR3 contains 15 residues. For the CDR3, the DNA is TGCGCCAGCAGCTTGGGGGGACTAGCCACAGATACGCAGTATTTT. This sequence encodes CASSLGGLATDTQYF.

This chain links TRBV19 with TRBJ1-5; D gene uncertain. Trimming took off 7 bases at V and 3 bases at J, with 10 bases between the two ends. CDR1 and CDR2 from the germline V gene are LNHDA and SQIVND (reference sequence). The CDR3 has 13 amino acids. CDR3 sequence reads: CASTYGDNQPQHF. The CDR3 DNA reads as TGTGCCAGTACCTATGGTGACAATCAGCCCCAGCATTTT.

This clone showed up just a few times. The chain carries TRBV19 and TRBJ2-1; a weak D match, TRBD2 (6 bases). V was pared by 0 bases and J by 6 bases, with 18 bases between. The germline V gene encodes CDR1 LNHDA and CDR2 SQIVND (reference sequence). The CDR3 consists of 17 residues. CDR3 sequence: CASSIDGLGGALNEQFF. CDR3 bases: TGTGCCAGTAGTATAGATGGGCTTGGCGGGGCTCTCAATGAGCAGTTCTTC. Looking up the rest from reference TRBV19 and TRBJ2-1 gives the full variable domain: DGGITQSPKYLFRKEGQNVTLSCEQNLNHDAMYWYRQDPGQGLRLIYYSQIVNDFQKGDIAEGYSVSREKKESFPLTVTSAQKNPTAFYLCASSIDGLGGALNEQFFGPGTRLTVL.

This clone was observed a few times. The CDR3 coding sequence is TGTGCCTGGAGCGAGGGGGGGTCGGGTTCACCCCTCCACTTT. Translating it yields CAWSEGGSGSPLHF. This chain connects TRBV30 to TRBJ1-6; maybe TRBD1 (6 bases). The V end was cut by 3 bases, the J end by 9 bases, with 15 bases between. Germline V gives CDR1 GTSNPN, CDR2 SVGIG (reference sequence). The CDR3 is made up of 14 amino acids.

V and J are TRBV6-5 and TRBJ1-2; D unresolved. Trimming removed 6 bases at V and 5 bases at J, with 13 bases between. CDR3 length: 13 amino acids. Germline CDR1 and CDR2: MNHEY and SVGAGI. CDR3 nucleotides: TGTGCCAGCAGGACACCGACGGTTTATGGCTACACCTTC. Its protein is CASRTPTVYGYTF.

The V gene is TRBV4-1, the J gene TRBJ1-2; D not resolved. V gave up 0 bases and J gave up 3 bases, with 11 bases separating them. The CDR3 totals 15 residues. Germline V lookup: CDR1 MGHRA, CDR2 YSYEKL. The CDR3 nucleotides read TGCGCCAGCAGCCAAGAACGGGGAGCTTACTATGGCTACACCTTC. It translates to CASSQERGAYYGYTF.

CDR3 amino acids: CASSLEGVGATEAFF. The CDR3 nucleotides read TGTGCCAGCAGCTTAGAAGGGGTGGGGGCCACTGAAGCTTTCTTT. V is TRBV11-2 and J is TRBJ1-1, with D tentatively TRBD1 (6 bases). Germline V gives CDR1 SGHAT, CDR2 FQNNGV. There are 15 residues in the CDR3. V lost 0 bases and J 4 bases, leaving 12 bases between the germline ends.

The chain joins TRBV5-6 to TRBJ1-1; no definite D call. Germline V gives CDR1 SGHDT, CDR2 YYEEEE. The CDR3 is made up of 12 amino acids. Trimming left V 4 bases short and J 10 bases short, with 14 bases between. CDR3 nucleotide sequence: TGTGCCAGCAGCCAGGACTATATTTCAGCTTTCTTT. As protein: CASSQDYISAFF.

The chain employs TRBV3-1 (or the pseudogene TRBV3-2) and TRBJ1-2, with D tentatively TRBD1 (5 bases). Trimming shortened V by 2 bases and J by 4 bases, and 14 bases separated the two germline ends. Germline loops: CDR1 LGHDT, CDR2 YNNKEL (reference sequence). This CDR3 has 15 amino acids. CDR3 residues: CASSQIPQGGYGYTF. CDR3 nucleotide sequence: TGTGCCAGCAGCCAAATCCCTCAGGGCGGCTATGGCTACACCTTC.

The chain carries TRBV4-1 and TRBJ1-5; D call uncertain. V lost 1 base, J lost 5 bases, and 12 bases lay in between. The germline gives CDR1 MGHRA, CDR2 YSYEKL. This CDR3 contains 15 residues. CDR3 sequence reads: CASSQANSGDQPQHF. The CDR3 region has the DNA TGCGCCAGCAGCCAAGCTAACTCGGGAGATCAGCCCCAGCATTTT.

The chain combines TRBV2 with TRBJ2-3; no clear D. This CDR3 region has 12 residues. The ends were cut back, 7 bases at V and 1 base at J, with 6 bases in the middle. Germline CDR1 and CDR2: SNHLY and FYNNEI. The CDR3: CASNSRTDTQYF. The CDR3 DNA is TGTGCCAGCAACTCCCGCACAGATACGCAGTATTTT.

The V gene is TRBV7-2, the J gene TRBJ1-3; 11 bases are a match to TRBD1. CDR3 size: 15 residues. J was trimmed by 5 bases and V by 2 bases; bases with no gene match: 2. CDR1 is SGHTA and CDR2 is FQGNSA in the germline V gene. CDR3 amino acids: CASSLWDRGRNTIYF. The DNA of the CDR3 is TGTGCCAGCAGCTTATGGGACAGGGGGAGAAACACCATATATTTT.

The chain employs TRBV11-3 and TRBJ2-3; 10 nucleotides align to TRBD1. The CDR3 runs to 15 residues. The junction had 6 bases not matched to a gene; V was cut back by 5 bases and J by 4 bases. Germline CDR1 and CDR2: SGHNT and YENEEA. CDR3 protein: CASSLGQGVSDTQYF. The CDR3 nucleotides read TGTGCCAGCAGCCTCGGACAGGGGGTGTCAGATACGCAGTATTTT.

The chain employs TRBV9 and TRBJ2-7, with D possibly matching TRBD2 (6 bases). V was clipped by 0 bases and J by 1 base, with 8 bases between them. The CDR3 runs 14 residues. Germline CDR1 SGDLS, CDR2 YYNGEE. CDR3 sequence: CASSVGGDSYEQYF. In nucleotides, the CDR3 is TGTGCCAGCAGCGTAGGGGGGGATTCCTACGAGCAGTACTTC. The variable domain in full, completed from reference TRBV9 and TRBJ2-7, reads DSGVTQTPKHLITATGQRVTLRCSPRSGDLSVYWYQQSLDQGLQFLIQYYNGEERAKGNILERFSAQQFPDLHSELNLSSLELGDSALYFCASSVGGDSYEQYFGPGTRLTVT.

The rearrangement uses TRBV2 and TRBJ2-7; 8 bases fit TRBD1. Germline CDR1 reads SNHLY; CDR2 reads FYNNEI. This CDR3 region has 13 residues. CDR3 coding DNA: TGTGCGGCAGCAGCCAGGGGGCGAGGCGAGCAGTACTTC. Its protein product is CAAAARGRGEQYF. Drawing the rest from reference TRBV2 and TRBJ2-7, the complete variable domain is EPEVTQTPSHQVTQMGQEVILRCVPISNHLYFYWYRQILGQKVEFLVSFYNNEISEKSEIFDDQFSVERPDGSNFTLKIRSTKLEDSAMYFCAAAARGRGEQYFGPGTRLTVT.

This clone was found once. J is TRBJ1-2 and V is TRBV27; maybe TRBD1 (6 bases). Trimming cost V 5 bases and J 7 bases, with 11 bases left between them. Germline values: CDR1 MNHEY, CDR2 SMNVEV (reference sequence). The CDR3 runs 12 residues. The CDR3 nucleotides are TGTGCCAGCAGTCCAACAGGGCTTGGCTACACCTTC. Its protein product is CASSPTGLGYTF.

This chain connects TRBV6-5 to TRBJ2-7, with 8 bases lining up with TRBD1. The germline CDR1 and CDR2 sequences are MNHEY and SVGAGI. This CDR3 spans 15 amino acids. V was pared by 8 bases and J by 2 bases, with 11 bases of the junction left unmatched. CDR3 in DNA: TGTGCCAGCCGACCTGGACAGGGAATTACCTACGAGCAGTACTTC. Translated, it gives CASRPGQGITYEQYF.

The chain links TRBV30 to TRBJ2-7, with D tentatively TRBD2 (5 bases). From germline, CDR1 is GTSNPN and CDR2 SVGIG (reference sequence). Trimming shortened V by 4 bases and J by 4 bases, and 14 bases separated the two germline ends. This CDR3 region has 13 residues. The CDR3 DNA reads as TGTGCCTGGACGTCCCCGACGGGATACGAGCAGTACTTC. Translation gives CAWTSPTGYEQYF.

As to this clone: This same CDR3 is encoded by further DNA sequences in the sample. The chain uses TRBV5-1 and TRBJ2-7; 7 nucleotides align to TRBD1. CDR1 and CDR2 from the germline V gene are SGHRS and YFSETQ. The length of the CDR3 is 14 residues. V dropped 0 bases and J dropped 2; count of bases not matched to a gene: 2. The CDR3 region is CASSLGQGPYEQYF. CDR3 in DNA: TGCGCCAGCAGCTTGGGACAGGGACCCTACGAGCAGTACTTC.